This T cell receptor beta chain was documented in a study of blood T cell repertoires in COVID-19. Study summary: From T cells, B-cell-depleted T cells, or PBMCs came the material, which was cDNA or gDNA.

In the original analysis: Reference gene primer amplification in the assay estimated nucleated cell counts. Profiling relied on immunoSEQ multiplex PCR, and the TCRdb table lists in-frame clones only, not all of them. V, J and clone size derive from that table, while D and trimming were established from the DNA sequence. The sample lists approximately 140,000 clones; roughly 83% were seen once. Those enrolled, adults aged roughly 18 to 95 years, came from some 23 US areas. Participants had their cohort set by participant-reported clinical history. The CDR3 has 15 amino acids. Germline CDR1 is SGHTA and CDR2 is FQGNSA. Between the trimmed V and J ends, which lost 2 bases and 2 bases, there was a span of 10 bases.

The sequenced material came from PBMCs or T cells enriched from blood (not recorded which). The chain employs TRBV7-2 and TRBJ1-3; D is perhaps TRBD1 (5 bases). The source of this sequence is a man in his forties with acute COVID-19. CDR3 in amino acids: CASSLFQGTGNTIYF. The CDR3 region has the DNA TGTGCCAGCAGCTTATTTCAGGGTACTGGAAACACCATATATTTT.